These 19 T cell receptor beta chains were all obtained from the same sample, sequenced in a study of blood T cell repertoires in COVID-19. Method: immunoSEQ multiplex PCR; TCRdb's copy keeps in-frame clones and lacks some. The sample includes under 130,000 clones, 69% of them seen just once. Specimen: peripheral blood. These TCRs come from an elderly man with acute or convalescent COVID-19.

The V and J genes are TRBV6-5 and TRBJ2-3; no definite D call. The V end lost 9 bases, the J end lost 0 bases, and 13 bases lay between the germline ends. CDR1 is MNHEY and CDR2 is SVGAGI in the germline V gene. There are 14 residues in the CDR3. CDR3: CASSLGSSTDTQYF. CDR3 DNA sequence: TGTGCCAGTTCTCTCGGTTCTAGCACAGATACGCAGTATTTT.

The chain joins TRBV28 to TRBJ1-2; D ambiguous. Germline CDR1 is MDHEN and CDR2 is SYDVKM. V dropped 3 bases and J dropped 7 bases, with 15 bases sitting between them. The CDR3 totals 14 residues. The DNA of the CDR3 is TGTGCCAGCAGTTTTTTGAGGGTATCGGGTGGCTACACCTTC. Its protein is CASSFLRVSGGYTF.

J is TRBJ1-1 and V is TRBV3-1 (or the pseudogene TRBV3-2); TRBD1 matches 8 bases. V gave up 3 bases and J gave up 6 bases; unmatched junction bases: 6. CDR1 LGHDT and CDR2 YNNKEL come from the germline V gene (reference sequence). The CDR3 is 14 residues long. As DNA, the CDR3 is TGTGCCAGCAGCCAGGGACAGGCGTCCGCTGAAGCTTTCTTT. Protein sequence: CASSQGQASAEAFF.

The V call is TRBV6-6, the J call TRBJ2-7; no firm D call. From germline, CDR1 is MNHNY and CDR2 SVGAGI (reference sequence). The V end lost 4 bases, the J end lost 2 bases, and 9 bases lay between the germline ends. The length of the CDR3 is 13 residues. The CDR3 DNA sequence: TGTGCCAGCAGTTCCGAAAGCCCCTACGAGCAGTACTTC. It yields the protein CASSSESPYEQYF.

This clone appeared a few times. The chain is built from TRBV7-8 and TRBJ1-1; D not resolved. V was pared by 4 bases and J by 1 base, with 7 bases between. Germline assignment: CDR1 SGHVS and CDR2 FQNEAQ. The CDR3 has 13 residues. CDR3 loop: CASSSDTNTEAFF. DNA of the CDR3: TGTGCCAGCAGCTCCGACACGAACACTGAAGCTTTCTTT.

V and J are TRBV11-3 and TRBJ2-2; 11 bases map to TRBD1. Germline V gene lookup returns CDR1 SGHNT and CDR2 YENEEA. There are 15 residues in the CDR3. Unmatched junction bases numbered 4, after V lost 5 bases and J lost 5 bases. DNA of the CDR3: TGTGCCAGCAGCCTGGGACAGGGGGTTACCGGGGAGCTGTTTTTT. This translates into CASSLGQGVTGELFF.

The chain has TRBV19 and TRBJ1-1; 7 nucleotides line up with TRBD1. Germline CDR1 is LNHDA and CDR2 is SQIVND (reference sequence). Germline trimming cut 1 base from V and 10 bases from J; bases unmatched to any gene: 12. CDR3 length: 15 amino acids. CDR3 loop: CASSIGTGQENRAFF. CDR3 sequence (DNA): TGTGCCAGTAGTATAGGGACAGGACAGGAGAATCGAGCTTTCTTT.

This chain connects TRBV6-6 to TRBJ2-2, with D perhaps TRBD1 (5 bases). The germline V gene has CDR1 MNHNY and CDR2 SVGAGI (reference sequence). CDR3 length: 14 residues. V gave up 7 bases and J gave up 4 bases, with 13 bases separating them. CDR3 sequence: CASTQGVGTGELFF. The CDR3 nucleotides are TGTGCCAGCACCCAGGGCGTAGGCACCGGGGAGCTGTTTTTT.

Notes on this clone: Relative to the germline gene, one junction end is altered; a read error may explain this. The chain combines TRBV6-6 with TRBJ2-5; 10 bases line up with TRBD2. The CDR3 has 12 amino acids. The germline V gene encodes CDR1 MNHNY and CDR2 SVGAGI (reference sequence). CDR3 protein: CASSPSGRGGDF. CDR3 DNA sequence: TGTGCCAGCAGCCCGAGCGGGAGGGGTGGGGACTTC.

The chain joins TRBV5-1 to TRBJ2-1, with TRBD2 matching over 10 bases. Trimming took 3 bases from V and 8 from J; bases not matched to a gene: 8. The CDR3 contains 15 residues. Germline V gene data show CDR1 as SGHRS and CDR2 as YFSETQ. Written as DNA, the CDR3 is TGCGCCAGCAGCTGGGCCGGTCTAGCGGGAGATGAGCAGTTCTTC. It encodes CASSWAGLAGDEQFF.

The chain uses TRBV29-1 and TRBJ2-6; D is unclear. The CDR3 runs to 15 residues. Trimming took off 1 base at V and 1 base at J, with 8 bases between the two ends. CDR1 is SQVTM, CDR2 ANQGSEA, per germline. The CDR3 DNA reads as TGCAGCGTTGAAGTTTACGGGTCTGGGGCCAACGTCCTGACTTTC. This encodes CSVEVYGSGANVLTF. Complete variable domain (other parts from reference TRBV29-1 and TRBJ2-6): SAVISQKPSRDICQRGTSLTIQCQVDSQVTMMFWYRQQPGQSLTLIATANQGSEATYESGFVIDKFPISRPNLTFSTLTVSNMSPEDSSIYLCSVEVYGSGANVLTFGAGSRLTVL.

The rearrangement uses TRBV28 and TRBJ2-1; 12 bases match TRBD2. The CDR3 runs to 15 residues. Germline values: CDR1 MDHEN, CDR2 SYDVKM. V was pared by 3 bases and J by 8 bases, with 5 bases of the junction left unmatched. The CDR3 sequence: CASSFRLAGDHEQFF. The CDR3 bases are TGTGCCAGCAGTTTCAGACTAGCGGGAGACCATGAGCAGTTCTTC.

The rearrangement joins TRBV7-2 to TRBJ2-3; 7 bases line up with TRBD2. The CDR3 extends over 14 amino acids. In germline, CDR1 is SGHTA, CDR2 FQGNSA. After removal of 5 bases from V and 8 bases from J, the junction contained 10 bases not matched to a gene. CDR3 nucleotide sequence: TGTGCCAGCAGCCGCCCGAGCGGGGTGGCTACGCAGTATTTT. The encoded protein is CASSRPSGVATQYF.

The chain employs TRBV6-2 or TRBV6-3 and TRBJ2-2; perhaps TRBD1 as D (5 bases). V was cut by 0 bases and J by 4 bases, with 15 bases left in between. This CDR3 has 17 residues. CDR1 is MNHEY, CDR2 SVGEGT, per germline. CDR3 amino acids: CASSYSKQAVLTGELFF. CDR3 DNA: TGTGCCAGCAGTTACTCGAAACAGGCGGTCCTCACCGGGGAGCTGTTTTTT.

The chain has TRBV7-9 and TRBJ1-2; no firm D call. The CDR3 is made up of 11 amino acids. The V gene's germline CDR1 is SEHNR and CDR2 FQNEAQ (reference sequence). Trimming left V 2 bases short and J 8 bases short, with 6 bases between. DNA of the CDR3: TGTGCCAGCAGCTTATATCAGGGCTACACCTTC. Translated: CASSLYQGYTF.

The CDR3 region has the DNA TGCGCCAGCAGCCAAGTGGACAGACCGGAGCAGCCCCAGCATTTT. Its protein is CASSQVDRPEQPQHF. The gene calls are TRBV4-3 and TRBJ1-5; D is perhaps TRBD1 (6 bases). Germline-derived CDR1 and CDR2 are LGHNA and YSLEER. CDR3 size: 15 residues. V was pared by 1 base and J by 7 bases, with 14 bases between.

The chain employs TRBV29-1 and TRBJ2-5; perhaps TRBD2 as D (5 bases). CDR3 length: 13 residues. V was clipped by 3 bases and J by 1 base, with 9 bases between them. Germline V CDR1 and CDR2: SQVTM, ANQGSEA. The DNA of the CDR3 is TGCAGCGTTGATCGGGCGGGCCAAGAGACCCAGTACTTC. As protein: CSVDRAGQETQYF. Combining the CDR3 with reference TRBV29-1 and TRBJ2-5 gives the whole variable domain SAVISQKPSRDICQRGTSLTIQCQVDSQVTMMFWYRQQPGQSLTLIATANQGSEATYESGFVIDKFPISRPNLTFSTLTVSNMSPEDSSIYLCSVDRAGQETQYFGPGTRLLVL.

This clone was detected only a few times. The CDR3 DNA follows: TGTGCCAGCAGCCAAGAAGGACAGGGGCGCACCGGGGAGCTGTTTTTT. The encoded protein is CASSQEGQGRTGELFF. This chain connects TRBV4-2 to TRBJ2-2; the match to TRBD1 covers 9 bases. The junction had 3 bases not matched to a gene; V was cut back by 0 bases and J by 4 bases. This CDR3 region has 16 residues. The germline CDR1 and CDR2 sequences are LGHNA and YNFKEQ.

This chain joins TRBV7-9 and TRBJ2-1, with 10 nucleotides matching TRBD2. The V gene's germline CDR1 is SEHNR and CDR2 FQNEAQ (reference sequence). V was clipped by 2 bases and J by 6 bases; unmatched bases: 7. The CDR3 is 16 residues long. The CDR3 sequence is CASSLLAGGPLNEQFF. The DNA for the CDR3 is TGTGCCAGCAGCTTATTAGCGGGAGGCCCTCTCAATGAGCAGTTCTTC.